The entry that follows covers one T cell receptor beta chain sequence. The target antigen is unknown. The CDR3 length is 15 residues. Trimming shortened V by 5 bases and J by 0 bases, and 15 bases separated the two germline ends. Germline CDR1 SGHNT, CDR2 YYREEE (reference sequence). TCRdb keeps only in-frame clones here, not all; method: immunoSEQ multiplex PCR. The sample carries approximately 260,000 clones, 80% to 90% recorded once. This entry belongs to a study of cytomegalovirus exposure and HLA in healthy donors. Overall study results and limits: In vitro assays verified that three CMV-associated chains recognized CMV antigens specifically. Some TCR beta chains (around 160 of them) were listed as cytomegalovirus-associated. According to a later analysis, TCR clusters from the first cohort tended to co-occur in the 120 or so validation repertoires.

J is TRBJ2-7 and V is TRBV5-4; a possible D gene is TRBD1 (6 bases). What was sequenced was PBMCs. The receptor comes from a woman younger than 30 in good health and CMV-seronegative. CDR3: CASRLQGRNSYEQYF. The DNA for the CDR3 is TGTGCCAGCAGACTACAGGGACGGAACTCCTACGAGCAGTACTTC. Combining the CDR3 with reference TRBV5-4 and TRBJ2-7 gives the whole variable domain ETGVTQSPTHLIKTRGQQVTLRCSSQSGHNTVSWYQQALGQGPQFIFQYYREEENGRGNFPPRFSGLQFPNYSSELNVNALELDDSALYLCASRLQGRNSYEQYFGPGTRLTVT.